The present TCR beta chain was sequenced within a study of beta chain features in type 1 diabetes. Broader study findings: Compared to healthy donors, patients appeared to have naive, central memory and Treg TCRB repertoires that were more alike. People with Type 1 diabetes carried modestly yet significantly shorter TCRB CDR3s in all four CD4+ subsets. There were fewer insertions and more deletions at the VDJ junctions of type 1 diabetes patients.

Each population that was sorted was more than 98% pure. Remarks on this clone: The antigen remains unidentified.

Expressed TCRB transcripts were sequenced because the entire RNA isolate underwent reverse transcription. Naive, central memory and regulatory T cell samples yielded about 3.9 million reads on average. TCRdb's table, derived via immunoSEQ multiplex PCR, lists solely in-frame clones and lacks some. This table holds about 270,000 clones, approximately 15% found once. The CDR3 spans 15 residues. Trimming shortened V by 6 bases and J by 0 bases, and 12 bases separated the two germline ends. Germline V gives CDR1 SNHLY, CDR2 FYNNEI. The specimen sequenced was naive CD4+ T cells from blood. The chain recombines TRBV2 with TRBJ2-1, with D perhaps matching TRBD2 (6 bases). This clonotype was obtained from a man aged 25-45 years with type 1 diabetes. CDR3 coding DNA: TGTGCCAGCAGAGAGCCCGGGGGCTCCTACAATGAGCAGTTCTTC. This codes for CASREPGGSYNEQFF.